This is a list of T cell receptor beta chains from one sample in a study of shared clonotypes between healthy human individuals. Using immunoSEQ multiplex PCR, the repertoire was profiled, and TCRdb retains in-frame clones only, with some absent. The sample includes about 2.3 million clones, 85% to 95% of them seen just once. The sequenced sample consisted of naive CD4+ T cells from PBMCs. The receptors shown here come from a man between 18 and 29 years old in good health. Some clones in this sample may be carry-over from other donors' samples. Both conserved end residues are part of each CDR3. The order of the fields is J gene, CDR3 length, clone size, V gene, CDR3 protein. Rows may omit the clone size; those that give it use once, few, many or a size class.

j_call: TRBJ2-2
cdr3_length: 13
clone_size: once
v_call: TRBV6-5
cdr3_aa: CASSIDSTGELFF

j_call: TRBJ1-1
cdr3_length: 13
clone_size: NA
v_call: TRBV6-5
cdr3_aa: CASSWDSYTEAFF

j_call: TRBJ1-2
cdr3_length: 14
clone_size: NA
v_call: TRBV28
cdr3_aa: CASRRRQANYGYTF

j_call: TRBJ1-2
cdr3_length: 12
clone_size: NA
v_call: TRBV2
cdr3_aa: CASRMDTNGYTF

j_call: TRBJ2-3
cdr3_length: 16
clone_size: NA
v_call: TRBV9
cdr3_aa: CASGPSGFWVADTQYF

j_call: TRBJ1-1
cdr3_length: 15
clone_size: once
v_call: TRBV2
cdr3_aa: CARIQGAEGNTEAFF

j_call: TRBJ2-1
cdr3_length: 15
clone_size: NA
v_call: TRBV10-3
cdr3_aa: CAIRAGETLNNEQFF

j_call: TRBJ2-2
cdr3_length: 19
clone_size: NA
v_call: TRBV7-6
cdr3_aa: CASSLALLSGRADTGELFF

j_call: TRBJ2-1
cdr3_length: 15
clone_size: NA
v_call: TRBV7-3
cdr3_aa: CASSLLAGPINEQFF

j_call: TRBJ2-3
cdr3_length: 15
clone_size: NA
v_call: TRBV18
cdr3_aa: CASSPSRTSTDTQYF

j_call: TRBJ2-1
cdr3_length: 15
clone_size: NA
v_call: TRBV5-1
cdr3_aa: CASSSHQGTSDEQFF

j_call: TRBJ2-1
cdr3_length: 16
clone_size: NA
v_call: TRBV28
cdr3_aa: CASSPFTSGTYNEQFF

j_call: TRBJ1-5
cdr3_length: 15
clone_size: once
v_call: TRBV5-1
cdr3_aa: CASSLEGGGNQPQHF

j_call: TRBJ2-5
cdr3_length: 11
clone_size: NA
v_call: TRBV20-1
cdr3_aa: CSAEAKETQYF

j_call: TRBJ1-1
cdr3_length: 15
clone_size: NA
v_call: TRBV11-2
cdr3_aa: CASSSWTGSNTEAFF

j_call: TRBJ2-2
cdr3_length: 15
clone_size: few
v_call: TRBV18
cdr3_aa: CASSPGLGNTGELFF

j_call: TRBJ2-5
cdr3_length: 14
clone_size: NA
v_call: TRBV28
cdr3_aa: CASSPTTPRETQYF

j_call: TRBJ2-7
cdr3_length: 14
clone_size: NA
v_call: TRBV6-5
cdr3_aa: CASSYSAGGYEQYF

j_call: TRBJ1-1
cdr3_length: 16
clone_size: NA
v_call: TRBV7-8
cdr3_aa: CASSLRPGTENTEAFF

j_call: TRBJ1-4
cdr3_length: 16
clone_size: NA
v_call: TRBV19
cdr3_aa: CASSPRLFATNEKLFF